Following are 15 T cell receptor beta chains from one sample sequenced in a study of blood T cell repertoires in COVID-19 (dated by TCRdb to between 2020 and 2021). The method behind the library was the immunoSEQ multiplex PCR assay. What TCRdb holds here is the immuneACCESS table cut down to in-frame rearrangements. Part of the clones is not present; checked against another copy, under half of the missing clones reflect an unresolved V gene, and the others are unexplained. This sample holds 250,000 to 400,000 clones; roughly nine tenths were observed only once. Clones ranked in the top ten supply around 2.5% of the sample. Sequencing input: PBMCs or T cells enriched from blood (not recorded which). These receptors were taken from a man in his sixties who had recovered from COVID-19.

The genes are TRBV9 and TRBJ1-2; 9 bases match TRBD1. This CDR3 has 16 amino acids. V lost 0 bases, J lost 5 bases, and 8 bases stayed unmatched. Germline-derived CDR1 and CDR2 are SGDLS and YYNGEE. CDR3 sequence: CASSVDLRTGDYGYTF. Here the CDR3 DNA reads TGTGCCAGCAGCGTAGACCTTAGGACAGGGGATTATGGCTACACCTTC.

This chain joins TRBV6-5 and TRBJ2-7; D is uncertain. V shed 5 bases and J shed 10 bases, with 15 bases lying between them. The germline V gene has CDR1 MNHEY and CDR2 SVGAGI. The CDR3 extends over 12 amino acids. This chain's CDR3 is CASSITPGEQYF. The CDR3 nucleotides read TGTGCCAGCAGTATCACACCGGGTGAACAGTACTTC.

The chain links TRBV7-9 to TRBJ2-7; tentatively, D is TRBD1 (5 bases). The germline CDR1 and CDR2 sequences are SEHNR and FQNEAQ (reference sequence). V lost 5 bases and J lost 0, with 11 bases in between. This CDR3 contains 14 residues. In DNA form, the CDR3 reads TGTGCCAGCAGCCCGCAGGGTCCCTCCTACGAGCAGTACTTC. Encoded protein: CASSPQGPSYEQYF.

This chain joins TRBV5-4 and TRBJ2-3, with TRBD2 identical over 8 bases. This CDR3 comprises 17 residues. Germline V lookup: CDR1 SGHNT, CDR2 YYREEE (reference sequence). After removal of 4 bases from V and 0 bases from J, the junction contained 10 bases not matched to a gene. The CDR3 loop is CASSPNLLAESTDTQYF. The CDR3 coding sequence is TGTGCCAGCAGCCCGAACCTACTAGCGGAAAGCACAGATACGCAGTATTTT.

This chain's CDR3 is CASGQVEETQYF. The CDR3 DNA reads as TGTGCCAGCGGACAGGTGGAAGAGACCCAGTACTTC. The rearrangement links TRBV2 to TRBJ2-5, with 7 bases matching TRBD1. Per the germline V gene, CDR1 is SNHLY and CDR2 is FYNNEI. With 8 bases clipped from V and 3 bases from J, the junction kept 3 bases outside the gene matches. This CDR3 comprises 12 residues.

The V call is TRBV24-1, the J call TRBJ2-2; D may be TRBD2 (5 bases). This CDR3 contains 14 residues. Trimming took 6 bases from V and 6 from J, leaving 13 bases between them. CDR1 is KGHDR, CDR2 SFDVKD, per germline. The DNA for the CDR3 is TGTGCCACCAGTTACCCGGCGGGTTCCGGGGAGCTGTTTTTT. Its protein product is CATSYPAGSGELFF.

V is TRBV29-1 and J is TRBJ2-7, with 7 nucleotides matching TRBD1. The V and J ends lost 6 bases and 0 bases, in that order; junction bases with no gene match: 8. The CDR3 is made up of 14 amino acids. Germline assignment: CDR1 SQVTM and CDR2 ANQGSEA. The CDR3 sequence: CSVARTGSSYEQYF. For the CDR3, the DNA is TGCAGCGTGGCCCGGACAGGATCCTCCTACGAGCAGTACTTC.

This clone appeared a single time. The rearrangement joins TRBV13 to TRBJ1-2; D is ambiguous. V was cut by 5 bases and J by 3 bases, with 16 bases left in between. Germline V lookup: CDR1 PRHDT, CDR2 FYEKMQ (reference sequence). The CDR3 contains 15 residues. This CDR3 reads CASSLRAQPDYGYTF. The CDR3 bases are TGTGCCAGCAGCCTGAGGGCACAGCCCGACTATGGCTACACCTTC.

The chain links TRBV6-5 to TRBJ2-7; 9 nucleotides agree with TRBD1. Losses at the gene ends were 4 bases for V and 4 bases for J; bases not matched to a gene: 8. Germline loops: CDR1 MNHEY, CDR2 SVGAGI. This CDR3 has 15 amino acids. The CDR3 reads CASSSSPGTGYEQYF. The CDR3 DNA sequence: TGTGCCAGCAGTTCCAGTCCCGGGACAGGGTACGAGCAGTACTTC.

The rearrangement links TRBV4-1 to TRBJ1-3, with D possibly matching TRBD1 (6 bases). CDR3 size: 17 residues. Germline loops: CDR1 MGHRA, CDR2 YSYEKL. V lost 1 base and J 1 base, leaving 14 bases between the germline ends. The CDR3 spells CASSQGQAYESGNTIYF. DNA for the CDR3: TGCGCCAGCAGCCAAGGACAGGCATACGAGTCTGGAAACACCATATATTTT.

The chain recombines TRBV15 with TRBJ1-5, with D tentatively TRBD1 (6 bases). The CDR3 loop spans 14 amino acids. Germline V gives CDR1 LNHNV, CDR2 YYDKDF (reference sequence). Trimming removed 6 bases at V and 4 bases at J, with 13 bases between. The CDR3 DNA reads TGTGCCACCAGTTATCGGGGGGCAAATCAGCCCCAGCATTTT. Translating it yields CATSYRGANQPQHF.

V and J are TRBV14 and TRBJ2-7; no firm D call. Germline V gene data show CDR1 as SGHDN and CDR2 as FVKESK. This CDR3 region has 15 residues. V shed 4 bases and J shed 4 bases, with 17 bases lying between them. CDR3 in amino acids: CASSPKAGSLYEQYF. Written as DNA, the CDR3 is TGTGCCAGCAGCCCAAAAGCCGGGTCTCTATACGAGCAGTACTTC.

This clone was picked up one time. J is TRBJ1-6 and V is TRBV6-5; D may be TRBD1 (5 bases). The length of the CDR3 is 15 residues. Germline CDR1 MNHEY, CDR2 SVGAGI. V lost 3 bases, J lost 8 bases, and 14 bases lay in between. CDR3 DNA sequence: TGTGCCAGCAGTTATCAGGGTTTTATGGATTCACCCCTCCACTTT. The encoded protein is CASSYQGFMDSPLHF.

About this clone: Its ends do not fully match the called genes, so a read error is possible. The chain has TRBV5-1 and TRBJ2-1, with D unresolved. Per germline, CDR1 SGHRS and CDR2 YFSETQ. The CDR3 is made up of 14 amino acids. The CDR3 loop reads CASSLVVSSNEQFF. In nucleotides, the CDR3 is TGCGCCAGCAGCTTGGTTGTTTCCTCCAATGAGCAGTTCTTC.

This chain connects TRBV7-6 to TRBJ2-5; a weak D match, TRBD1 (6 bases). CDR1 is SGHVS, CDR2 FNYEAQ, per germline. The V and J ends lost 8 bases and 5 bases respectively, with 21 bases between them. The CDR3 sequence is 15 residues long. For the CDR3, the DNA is TGTGCCAGCGCCAAGGGTTGGACAGTTGGGGAGACCCAGTACTTC. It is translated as CASAKGWTVGETQYF.